This TCR beta chain comes out of a study of blood T cell repertoires in COVID-19. Study summary: Acute-phase and convalescent COVID-19 samples originated in the United States, Italy and Spain. T cells, B-cell-depleted T cells, or PBMCs supplied cDNA or gDNA.

The ends lost 2 bases at V and 6 bases at J; junction bases unmatched: 10. The CDR3 is 16 residues long. Germline V lookup: CDR1 SGHRS, CDR2 YFSETQ. In the authors' workflow: Counts of nucleated cells, estimated from reference gene primer amplification, were obtained. Measured with immunoSEQ multiplex PCR; TCRdb has only the in-frame clones, and not every one. Clone size and V and J calls were adopted from that table, with D and trimming inferred from the DNA. The sample holds about 180,000 clones, about nine tenths seen once. The sequencing input was peripheral blood. The V and J genes are TRBV5-1 and TRBJ2-3; 9 positions match TRBD2. This sequence was found in a man between 65 and 79 years old with active or convalescent COVID-19. The CDR3 DNA is TGCGCCAGCAGCTTCCTACCGGCGGGGGGGTCGGATACGCAGTATTTT. This gives the protein CASSFLPAGGSDTQYF.